Sequencing of this T cell receptor (beta chain) was carried out in a study of blood T cell repertoires in COVID-19. V shed 5 bases and J shed 6 bases, with 8 bases lying between them. The CDR3 is made up of 11 amino acids. Germline values: CDR1 ENHRY, CDR2 SYGVKD. Generated by immunoSEQ multiplex PCR, the TCRdb table keeps only in-frame clones and is missing some. The data contain 130,000 or so clones, approximately 89% of them singletons. The clonotype was recovered from a man in his fifties with acute or convalescent COVID-19. V usage is TRBV10-3 and J usage is TRBJ2-7; TRBD2 is a possible D gene (5 bases). The sample consisted of peripheral blood. The CDR3 spells CAISTRGEQYF. In DNA, the CDR3 is TGTGCCATCAGTACTAGAGGCGAGCAGTACTTC.